The clone carrying this TCR beta chain showed up just a few times. The antigen remains unidentified. The table came from immunoSEQ multiplex PCR; TCRdb's copy has only in-frame clones and leaves some out. The table includes tens of thousands of clones, around 73% detected once. The data derive from a study of OX40 agonist ivuxolimab in advanced cancers. Study-level points and caveats: CD8+ T cells averaged more expanded clones than CD4+.

The TCR comes from an adult with an advanced solid tumor such as melanoma, head and neck, liver or kidney cancer. The sequencing here drew on CD4+ or CD8+ T cells sorted from blood, taken in a trial of the OX40 agonist ivuxolimab.

This CDR3 reads CASSSRQGRDEKLFF. DNA of the CDR3: TGTGCCAGCAGCAGTAGACAGGGCAGGGATGAAAAACTGTTTTTT. The chain joins TRBV5-5 to TRBJ1-4, with 7 bases identical to TRBD1. Germline V gene lookup returns CDR1 SGHKS and CDR2 YYEKEE (reference sequence). The V segment lost 4 bases and the J segment 6 bases; nucleotides outside the gene matches: 9. The CDR3 length is 15 residues. Complete variable domain (other parts from reference TRBV5-5 and TRBJ1-4): DAGVTQSPTHLIKTRGQQVTLRCSPISGHKSVSWYQQVLGQGPQFIFQYYEKEERGRGNFPDRFSARQFPNYSSELNVNALLLGDSALYLCASSSRQGRDEKLFFGSGTQLSVL.